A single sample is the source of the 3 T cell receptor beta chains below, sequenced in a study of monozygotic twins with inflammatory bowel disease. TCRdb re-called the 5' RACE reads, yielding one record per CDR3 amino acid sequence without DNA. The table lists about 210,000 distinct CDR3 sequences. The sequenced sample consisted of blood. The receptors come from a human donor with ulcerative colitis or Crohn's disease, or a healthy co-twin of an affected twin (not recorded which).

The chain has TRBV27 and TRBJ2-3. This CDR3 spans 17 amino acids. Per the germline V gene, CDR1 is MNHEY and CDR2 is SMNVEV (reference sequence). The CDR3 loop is CASRSTASTFSTDTQYF.

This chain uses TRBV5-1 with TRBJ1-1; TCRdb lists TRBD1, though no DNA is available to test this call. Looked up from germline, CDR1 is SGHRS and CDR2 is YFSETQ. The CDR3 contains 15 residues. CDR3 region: CASSPPGTGLTEAFF.

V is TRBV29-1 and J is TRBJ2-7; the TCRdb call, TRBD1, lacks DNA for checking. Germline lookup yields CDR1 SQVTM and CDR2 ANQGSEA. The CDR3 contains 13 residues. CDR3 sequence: CSVRAGATYEQYF.